These 27 T cell receptor beta chains came from one sample sequenced in a study of cytomegalovirus exposure and HLA in healthy donors. Vbeta (60) and Jbeta (13) primers were used in the PCR. TCRdb's copy holds only in-frame clones and misses some; the assay was immunoSEQ multiplex PCR. The repertoire has around 180,000 clones, roughly 85% of them found once; the top ten carry 0.69%. The specimen sequenced was PBMCs. The receptors here all came from a woman in her thirties or forties in good health and CMV-seronegative.

CDR3: CASSATGKMHTEAFF. CDR3 nucleotides: TGTGCCAGCAGTGCCACAGGGAAAATGCACACTGAAGCTTTCTTT. The chain employs TRBV25-1 and TRBJ1-1, with D perhaps TRBD1 (6 bases). CDR3 length: 15 residues. The V end was cut by 4 bases, the J end by 3 bases, with 15 bases between. Germline V gene data show CDR1 as MGHDK and CDR2 as SYGVNS.

The chain couples TRBV7-2 to TRBJ2-5; the match to TRBD1 covers 7 bases. This CDR3 has 15 amino acids. Looked up from germline, CDR1 is SGHTA and CDR2 is FQGNSA. V shed 1 base, J shed 5 bases, and the junction held 7 bases outside the gene matches. CDR3 sequence reads: CASSLDGRGWETQYF. The CDR3 nucleotides are TGTGCCAGCAGCTTAGATGGCAGGGGGTGGGAGACCCAGTACTTC.

The gene calls are TRBV5-4 and TRBJ2-2; TRBD2 aligns across 13 bases. After removal of 3 bases from V and 4 bases from J, the junction contained 9 bases not matched to a gene. Per germline, CDR1 SGHNT and CDR2 YYREEE (reference sequence). The CDR3 spans 18 residues. The CDR3 spells CASSSVGTSGISTGELFF. The CDR3, as DNA: TGTGCCAGCAGCTCCGTCGGGACTAGCGGGATTTCCACCGGGGAGCTGTTTTTT.

Only one count was recorded for this clone. The chain employs TRBV5-5 and TRBJ2-1; D uncertain. The V gene's germline CDR1 is SGHKS and CDR2 YYEKEE (reference sequence). The V and J ends lost 4 bases and 8 bases respectively, with 7 bases between them. The CDR3 has 11 residues. The CDR3 DNA follows: TGTGCCAGCAGCAATCTAGATGAGCAGTTCTTC. Amino acids: CASSNLDEQFF.

This clone was seen once. The rearrangement joins TRBV29-1 to TRBJ1-5, with a tentative D call TRBD1 (6 bases). Germline assignment: CDR1 SQVTM and CDR2 ANQGSEA. This CDR3 spans 14 amino acids. Deletions cut 7 bases from V and 3 bases from J, with 16 bases between. The CDR3 loop reads CSAQQGGLNQPQHF. The DNA for the CDR3 is TGCAGCGCCCAACAGGGAGGGCTCAATCAGCCCCAGCATTTT. Full variable domain (remainder filled in from reference TRBV29-1 and TRBJ1-5): SAVISQKPSRDICQRGTSLTIQCQVDSQVTMMFWYRQQPGQSLTLIATANQGSEATYESGFVIDKFPISRPNLTFSTLTVSNMSPEDSSIYLCSAQQGGLNQPQHFGDGTRLSIL.

This chain links TRBV7-9 with TRBJ2-1, with D possibly matching TRBD2 (6 bases). V lost 5 bases and J lost 7, with 18 bases in between. Germline CDR1 SEHNR, CDR2 FQNEAQ (reference sequence). The CDR3 is 15 residues long. The CDR3 region is CASSLGSGVRNEQFF. CDR3 coding DNA: TGTGCCAGCAGCCTCGGTTCGGGGGTAAGGAATGAGCAGTTCTTC.

The chain is built from TRBV7-6 and TRBJ2-1; D gene unclear. Germline CDR1 SGHVS, CDR2 FNYEAQ. CDR3 size: 13 residues. V was clipped by 5 bases and J by 3 bases, with 8 bases between them. The CDR3 nucleotides read TGTGCCAGCAGCCCCGGTGGCTACAATGAGCAGTTCTTC. This codes for CASSPGGYNEQFF. Based on the CDR3 plus reference TRBV7-6 and TRBJ2-1, the full variable domain is GAGVSQSPRYKVTKRGQDVALRCDPISGHVSLYWYRQALGQGPEFLTYFNYEAQQDKSGLPNDRFSAERPEGSISTLTIQRTEQRDSAMYRCASSPGGYNEQFFGPGTRLTVL.

The J gene is TRBJ2-1, the V gene TRBV5-4; TRBD1 agrees at 9 bases. The V segment lost 3 bases and the J segment 2 bases; nucleotides outside the gene matches: 3. The CDR3 loop spans 15 amino acids. CDR1 SGHNT and CDR2 YYREEE come from the germline V gene (reference sequence). CDR3 in DNA: TGTGCCAGCAGCTGGGACAGGGCCACCTACAATGAGCAGTTCTTC. Translating gives CASSWDRATYNEQFF.

This clone was found once. The chain has TRBV9 and TRBJ2-3; unclear D gene. CDR1 and CDR2 (germline): SGDLS, YYNGEE. With 0 bases removed from V and 0 bases from J, the gap between germline ends came to 5 bases. The CDR3 has 14 amino acids. The CDR3 protein is CASSVGLSTDTQYF. The CDR3 DNA reads TGTGCCAGCAGCGTAGGTCTGAGCACAGATACGCAGTATTTT.

The chain employs TRBV19 and TRBJ1-2, with 9 nucleotides matching TRBD1. Germline lookup yields CDR1 LNHDA and CDR2 SQIVND (reference sequence). The CDR3 spans 14 residues. V was clipped by 4 bases and J by 8 bases; unmatched bases: 8. In DNA form, the CDR3 reads TGTGCCAGTAGTAGCTGGACAGGGGTCCAGGGCTACACCTTC. It specifies CASSSWTGVQGYTF.

The chain has TRBV5-6 and TRBJ2-5, with 9 bases identical to TRBD1. The DNA end is more similar to TRBJ2-7, so the J call may be wrong. The CDR3 has 15 amino acids. Per germline, CDR1 SGHDT and CDR2 YYEEEE. CDR3 coding DNA: TGTGCCAGCAGCTCGGCGGGACAGGGAAACTACGAGCAGTACTTC. Protein sequence: CASSSAGQGNYEQYF.

The rearrangement uses TRBV29-1 and TRBJ1-5, with D perhaps TRBD1 (6 bases). Trimming removed 7 bases at V and 3 bases at J, with 25 bases between. This CDR3 is 17 amino acids long. Germline loops: CDR1 SQVTM, CDR2 ANQGSEA. CDR3 DNA sequence: TGCAGCGATGGGGGGGGGCAGGGAAGGTCCTACAATCAGCCCCAGCATTTT. Amino acid sequence: CSDGGGQGRSYNQPQHF.

This clone was observed a handful of times. The chain is built from TRBV9 and TRBJ2-7; 9 bases are shared with TRBD1. Trimming cost V 0 bases and J 7 bases; bases outside gene matches: 2. Germline V gene sequence: CDR1 SGDLS, CDR2 YYNGEE. The CDR3 extends over 13 amino acids. CDR3 sequence (DNA): TGTGCCAGCAGCGTAGAGACAGGGGGTGAGCAGTACTTC. It codes for CASSVETGGEQYF.

V is TRBV23-1 and J is TRBJ1-6; possibly TRBD1 for D (5 bases). TRBV23-1 is classed as an ORF, of uncertain function. Deletions cut 0 bases from V and 9 bases from J, with 12 bases between. The CDR3 has 15 residues. CDR3 region: CASSQSEGQGSPLHF. Written as DNA, the CDR3 is TGCGCCAGCAGTCAATCGGAGGGCCAGGGTTCACCCCTCCACTTT.

The chain uses TRBV29-1 and TRBJ2-7; no clear D. CDR1 and CDR2 from the germline V gene are SQVTM and ANQGSEA. CDR3 length equals 11 residues. Trimming took off 2 bases at V and 3 bases at J, with 5 bases between the two ends. CDR3 protein: CSVESNYEQYF. Written as DNA, the CDR3 is TGCAGCGTTGAATCCAACTACGAGCAGTACTTC.

The chain recombines TRBV12-5 with TRBJ1-2, with D unresolved. CDR3 length equals 12 residues. CDR1 is LGHNT, CDR2 FRNRAP, per germline. The germline V and J ends were trimmed by 2 bases and 3 bases, with 4 bases remaining between them. CDR3 nucleotides: TGTGCTAGTGGTTTGATAGACTATGGCTACACCTTC. Translation gives CASGLIDYGYTF.

This clone appeared once. The chain links TRBV6-1 to TRBJ2-3, with D perhaps TRBD2 (6 bases). The CDR3 loop spans 17 amino acids. CDR1 is MNHNS, CDR2 SASEGT, per germline. V was clipped by 4 bases and J by 1 base, with 18 bases between them. The CDR3 spells CASSASPGGYGTDTQYF. CDR3 nucleotides: TGTGCCAGCAGTGCCTCCCCCGGGGGATATGGCACAGATACGCAGTATTTT.

The rearrangement links TRBV7-3 to TRBJ2-5, with 10 bases that match TRBD2. The CDR3 has 14 residues. The germline gives CDR1 SGHTA, CDR2 FQGTGA. V lost 5 bases to trimming and J lost 5 bases; unmatched junction nucleotides: 5. The CDR3: CASSGGTSAETQYF. DNA for the CDR3: TGTGCCAGCAGCGGGGGGACTAGCGCGGAGACCCAGTACTTC.

The chain couples TRBV5-4 to TRBJ1-1; possible D gene TRBD1, 6 bases. The CDR3 contains 13 residues. The V gene lost 4 bases and the J gene lost 1 base, with 8 bases spanning the gap. Germline-derived CDR1 and CDR2 are SGHNT and YYREEE (reference sequence). The CDR3 nucleotides are TGTGCCAGCAGCGCACAGGGGAACACTGAAGCTTTCTTT. Translating it yields CASSAQGNTEAFF.

This rearrangement joins TRBV6-5 to TRBJ1-5, with 8 bases that match TRBD1. The J segment lost 4 bases and the V segment lost 5 bases, leaving 7 bases of the junction unmatched. Germline CDR1 reads MNHEY; CDR2 reads SVGAGI. The CDR3 is 15 residues long. The CDR3 bases are TGTGCCAGCAGTGCGGACAGGGCGGAAAATCAGCCCCAGCATTTT. Protein sequence: CASSADRAENQPQHF.

For this clone: The conserved phenylalanine or tryptophan normally closing the CDR3 is absent here, so this likely arose from a read error. The rearrangement uses TRBV28 and TRBJ2-7; 8 positions agree with TRBD2. CDR3 size: 13 residues. V lost 7 bases to trimming and J lost 1 base; unmatched junction nucleotides: 3. Germline CDR1 and CDR2: MDHEN and SYDVKM. CDR3 amino acids: CASKAGVSYEQYL. CDR3 coding DNA: TGTGCCAGCAAAGCGGGAGTTTCCTACGAGCAGTACCTC.

The CDR3 here is CARGFYTGTSGRISYEQYF. DNA of the CDR3: TGCGCCAGGGGGTTTTATACCGGGACTAGCGGGAGAATTTCTTACGAGCAGTACTTC. The chain carries TRBV5-1 and TRBJ2-7; 14 nucleotides align to TRBD2. Germline V lookup: CDR1 SGHRS, CDR2 YFSETQ. J lost 4 bases, V lost 8 bases, and 20 bases had no gene match. The CDR3 sequence is 19 residues long. Using reference TRBV5-1 and TRBJ2-7 for the parts outside the CDR3, the full variable domain is KAGVTQTPRYLIKTRGQQVTLSCSPISGHRSVSWYQQTPGQGLQFLFEYFSETQRNKGNFPGRFSGRQFSNSRSEMNVSTLELGDSALYLCARGFYTGTSGRISYEQYFGPGTRLTVT.

The rearrangement uses TRBV27 and TRBJ1-5; D unresolved. The V end lost 11 bases, the J end lost 6 bases, and 17 bases lay between the germline ends. Germline V gene sequence: CDR1 MNHEY, CDR2 SMNVEV (reference sequence). The CDR3 has 13 amino acids. The CDR3 DNA reads as TGTGCCTCCAGTAAGCGGGAGTCTCAGCCCCAGCATTTT. Protein: CASSKRESQPQHF.

This clone was counted a few times. The chain links TRBV27 to TRBJ1-2; D is unclear. This CDR3 is 12 amino acids long. V lost 6 bases and J lost 1, with 6 bases in between. The V gene's germline CDR1 is MNHEY and CDR2 SMNVEV (reference sequence). In DNA, the CDR3 is TGTGCCAGCAGCCCCCGTAACTATGGCTACACCTTC. It yields the protein CASSPRNYGYTF.

The chain recombines TRBV5-6 with TRBJ2-1, with D possibly TRBD2 on 6 matching bases. The CDR3 covers 13 residues. V was pared by 4 bases and J by 9 bases, with 14 bases between. Germline CDR1 and CDR2: SGHDT and YYEEEE. CDR3 loop: CASSPRYGGEQFF. DNA for the CDR3: TGTGCCAGCAGCCCACGTTACGGGGGTGAGCAGTTCTTC.

The sample holds one count of this clone. V and J are TRBV5-4 and TRBJ2-7; 9 bases fit TRBD1. Trimming cost V 4 bases and J 3 bases; bases outside gene matches: 8. Germline V gene sequence: CDR1 SGHNT, CDR2 YYREEE (reference sequence). The CDR3 consists of 15 residues. This chain's CDR3 is CASSGSGTGIYEQYF. In DNA form, the CDR3 reads TGTGCCAGCAGCGGCTCCGGGACAGGGATCTACGAGCAGTACTTC.

The J gene is TRBJ1-1, the V gene TRBV9; D is perhaps TRBD1 (6 bases). Per the germline V gene, CDR1 is SGDLS and CDR2 is YYNGEE. V was clipped by 0 bases and J by 5 bases, with 17 bases between them. There are 16 residues in the CDR3. The CDR3 DNA follows: TGTGCCAGCAGCGTAGGGCTTTCAGGGGAAGGGACTGAAGCTTTCTTT. As protein: CASSVGLSGEGTEAFF.